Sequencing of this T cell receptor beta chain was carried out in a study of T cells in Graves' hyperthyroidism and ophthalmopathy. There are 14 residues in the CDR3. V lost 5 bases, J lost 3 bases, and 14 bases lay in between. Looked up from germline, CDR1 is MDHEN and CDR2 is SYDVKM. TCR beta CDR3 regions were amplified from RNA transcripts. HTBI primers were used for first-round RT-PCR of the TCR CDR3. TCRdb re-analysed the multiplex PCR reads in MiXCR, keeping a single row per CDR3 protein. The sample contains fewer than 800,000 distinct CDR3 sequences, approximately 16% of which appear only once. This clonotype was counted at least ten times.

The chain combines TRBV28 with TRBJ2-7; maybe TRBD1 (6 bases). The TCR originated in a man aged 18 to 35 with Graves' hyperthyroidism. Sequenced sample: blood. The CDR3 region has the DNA TGTGCCAGCAGTACCCTTCGACAGGACTACGAGCAGTACTTC. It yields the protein CASSTLRQDYEQYF.